A single sample is the source of the 15 T cell receptor beta chains below, sequenced in a study of PD-1 blockade in classical Hodgkin lymphoma. In every patient, relapse followed autologous stem cell transplantation, while exposure to brentuximab vedotin differed. Sequenced by immunoSEQ multiplex PCR; TCRdb stores in-frame clones only, minus some. Here the sample spans approximately 44,000 clones, 71% being singletons. The starting material was peripheral blood mononuclear cells (PBMCs), obtained at baseline. The receptors here all came from a human donor with classical Hodgkin lymphoma.

The V call is TRBV19, the J call TRBJ2-7; TRBD1 aligns across 7 bases. The CDR3 length is 13 residues. Germline CDR1 is LNHDA and CDR2 is SQIVND (reference sequence). With V trimmed by 6 bases and J by 5 bases, 7 bases remained unmatched. The DNA for the CDR3 is TGTGCCAGTAGGGGGACAGAGGGGGACGAGCAGTACTTC. It translates to CASRGTEGDEQYF.

This chain uses TRBV19 with TRBJ1-2; D is perhaps TRBD1 (5 bases). The CDR3 contains 13 residues. Germline V gives CDR1 LNHDA, CDR2 SQIVND (reference sequence). V lost 6 bases and J 2 bases, leaving 10 bases between the germline ends. This CDR3 is CASSPGLNYGYTF. DNA of the CDR3: TGTGCCAGTAGCCCGGGGCTCAACTATGGCTACACCTTC.

V gene TRBV6-5 combines with J gene TRBJ2-7; D gene uncertain. V gave up 5 bases and J gave up 6 bases, with 14 bases separating them. This CDR3 is 13 amino acids long. The germline V gene encodes CDR1 MNHEY and CDR2 SVGAGI. The CDR3 bases are TGTGCCAGCAGTAGCCTAACTCAGAGCGAGCAGTACTTC. Residues: CASSSLTQSEQYF.

This clone was found once. A much more abundant neighbour one base away suggests this may be a read error. The chain couples TRBV28 to TRBJ2-1; D remains ambiguous. Trimming took off 3 bases at V and 4 bases at J, with 13 bases between the two ends. In germline, CDR1 is MDHEN, CDR2 SYDVKM. This CDR3 is 15 amino acids long. The CDR3 nucleotides read TGTGCCAGCAGTTTGAATAGCAGTGGGTACAATGAGCAGTTCTTC. It translates to CASSLNSSGYNEQFF.

This chain links TRBV30 with TRBJ2-7; tentatively, D is TRBD1 or TRBD2 (7 bases each). Germline loops: CDR1 GTSNPN, CDR2 SVGIG (reference sequence). The CDR3 has 12 residues. V shed 3 bases and J shed 6 bases, with 12 bases lying between them. CDR3 nucleotide sequence: TGTGCCTGGAGCCCAGGGGGGGGCGAGCAGTACTTC. Protein product: CAWSPGGGEQYF.

The V call is TRBV30, the J call TRBJ1-4, with 7 bases aligning to TRBD1. In germline, CDR1 is GTSNPN, CDR2 SVGIG (reference sequence). The CDR3 sequence is 13 residues long. With 4 bases clipped from V and 6 bases from J, the junction kept 5 bases outside the gene matches. In nucleotides, the CDR3 is TGTGCCTGGAACAGGGGAGGAGATGAAAAACTGTTTTTT. This sequence encodes CAWNRGGDEKLFF.

This chain uses TRBV30 with TRBJ1-4, with no clear D. Germline V CDR1 and CDR2: GTSNPN, SVGIG (reference sequence). This CDR3 is 11 amino acids long. Trimming shortened V by 3 bases and J by 8 bases, and 7 bases separated the two germline ends. Here the CDR3 reads CAWRTGEKLFF. The CDR3 DNA is TGTGCCTGGAGGACCGGGGAAAAACTGTTTTTT.

The rearrangement joins TRBV6-5 to TRBJ2-7; TRBD2 is a possible D gene (5 bases). This CDR3 has 12 residues. V was shortened by 6 bases and J by 2 bases, with 8 bases between the two germline ends. Germline V gene data show CDR1 as MNHEY and CDR2 as SVGAGI. The DNA of the CDR3 is TGTGCCAGCAGACAGACTACCTACGAGCAGTACTTC. Translation gives CASRQTTYEQYF.

The rearrangement uses TRBV7-2 and TRBJ1-1, with a tentative D call TRBD1 (5 bases). The CDR3 loop spans 13 amino acids. Germline lookup yields CDR1 SGHTA and CDR2 FQGNSA. V lost 0 bases, J lost 9 bases, and 11 bases lay in between. CDR3 residues: CASSLAWEGKAFF. The CDR3 DNA is TGTGCCAGCAGCTTAGCGTGGGAGGGGAAAGCTTTCTTT.

The rearrangement uses TRBV6-5 and TRBJ2-7; D possibly corresponds to TRBD2 (6 bases). The germline V and J ends were trimmed by 6 bases and 3 bases, with 15 bases remaining between them. In germline, CDR1 is MNHEY, CDR2 SVGAGI. The CDR3 consists of 14 residues. The CDR3 region is CASSPDAGHYEQYF. CDR3 sequence (DNA): TGTGCCAGCAGCCCCGACGCGGGGCACTACGAGCAGTACTTC.

The sample holds a few counts of this clone. J is TRBJ2-5 and V is TRBV28; 7 nucleotides match TRBD1. The germline gives CDR1 MDHEN, CDR2 SYDVKM. The V and J ends lost 5 bases and 5 bases, in that order; junction bases with no gene match: 8. The CDR3 is 14 residues long. Here the CDR3 reads CASSTRTGGETQYF. The CDR3 region has the DNA TGTGCCAGCAGTACCCGGACAGGTGGGGAGACCCAGTACTTC.

In this sample, this clone turned up once. CDR3 sequence: CASSQAEQADSPLHF. In DNA form, the CDR3 reads TGCGCCAGCAGCCAAGCGGAACAGGCAGATTCACCCCTCCACTTT. This chain joins TRBV4-3 and TRBJ1-6, with a weak D call TRBD1 (5 bases). The V end was cut by 1 base, the J end by 8 bases, with 12 bases between. CDR3 length: 15 residues. The germline V gene encodes CDR1 LGHNA and CDR2 YSLEER.

This clone qualifies as medium-sized. The chain carries TRBV7-9 and TRBJ1-2; 8 bases align to TRBD1. The V segment lost 4 bases and the J segment 5 bases; nucleotides outside the gene matches: 9. The CDR3 is made up of 15 amino acids. In germline, CDR1 is SEHNR, CDR2 FQNEAQ (reference sequence). This CDR3 is CASSSPIGTGYGYTF. The CDR3 DNA follows: TGTGCCAGCAGCTCACCGATCGGGACAGGTTATGGCTACACCTTC.

The chain uses TRBV7-8 and TRBJ2-1; 11 positions agree with TRBD2. Germline V gene data show CDR1 as SGHVS and CDR2 as FQNEAQ. J gave up 7 bases and V 4 bases, and 9 bases lay outside the gene matches. This CDR3 region has 16 residues. The CDR3 DNA sequence: TGTGCCAGCAGCTCCTTAGCGGGGGGGCTAAGAAATGAGCAGTTCTTC. Translated: CASSSLAGGLRNEQFF.

V is TRBV19 and J is TRBJ2-3; D tentatively fits TRBD1 or TRBD2 (5 bases each). Between the trimmed V and J ends, which lost 6 bases and 0 bases, there was a span of 7 bases. CDR1 is LNHDA, CDR2 SQIVND, per germline (reference sequence). This CDR3 is 13 amino acids long. CDR3 loop: CASRGVSTDTQYF. In DNA form, the CDR3 reads TGTGCCAGTAGGGGGGTTAGCACAGATACGCAGTATTTT.